The sequence of this T cell receptor beta chain was determined in a study of shared clonotypes between healthy human individuals. Naive CD8 cells lacked CD45RO, underwent positive selection for CCR7 and left out terminally differentiated effector memory CD45RA+ cells. The data were produced by immunoSEQ multiplex PCR, yet TCRdb's version contains in-frame clones alone and is incomplete. The data hold around 2,000,000 clones, with about 93% observed a single time. Germline V gene sequence: CDR1 SGHAT, CDR2 FQNNGV. Trimming took off 4 bases at V and 12 bases at J, with 16 bases between the two ends. The CDR3 consists of 12 residues.

The chain employs TRBV11-2 and TRBJ2-7; possible D gene TRBD2, 7 bases. The sample was naive CD8+ T cells from PBMCs. The TCR originated in a man in his late teens or twenties in good health. Some clones in this sample may be carry-over from other donors' samples. CDR3 protein: CASSWGGSPGYF. CDR3 coding DNA: TGTGCCAGCAGCTGGGGGGGCAGCCCGGGGTACTTC.